The 26 T cell receptor beta chains reported below all come from one sample, sequenced in a study of T-cell memory formation after mild COVID-19. Via MiXCR, TCRdb re-called the 5' RACE reads, giving one row per CDR3 protein. The repertoire consists of 560,000 or so distinct CDR3 sequences, with 17% occurring once and the leading ten covering roughly 7.7%. Source material: PBMCs or a T cell subset sorted from them (not recorded which). Receptors originate from an adult woman who had mild COVID-19 (a few samples of this study predate the infection). Cell type and time point are not known.

The table lists this clonotype with a few counts. CDR3 amino acids: CATSDLKGLSETQYF. CDR3 nucleotide sequence: TGTGCCACCAGTGATTTGAAGGGTTTGAGCGAGACCCAGTACTTC. The chain is built from TRBV24-1 and TRBJ2-5, with unresolved D. The V end lost 0 bases, the J end lost 5 bases, and 12 bases lay between the germline ends. The CDR3 is made up of 15 amino acids. Germline CDR1 reads KGHDR; CDR2 reads SFDVKD.

This clonotype was detected only a few times. V and J are TRBV9 and TRBJ2-7; the D call may be TRBD1 or TRBD2 (5 bases each). This CDR3 spans 14 amino acids. Trimming removed 2 bases from V and 6 bases from J, with 15 bases in between. From germline, CDR1 is SGDLS and CDR2 YYNGEE. CDR3 DNA: TGTGCCAGCAGCGTTACGGGACGGTACTCCGAGCAGTACTTC. Its protein is CASSVTGRYSEQYF. Variable domain in full (rest from reference TRBV9 and TRBJ2-7): DSGVTQTPKHLITATGQRVTLRCSPRSGDLSVYWYQQSLDQGLQFLIQYYNGEERAKGNILERFSAQQFPDLHSELNLSSLELGDSALYFCASSVTGRYSEQYFGPGTRLTVT.

V is TRBV20-1 and J is TRBJ1-5; no clear D. From germline, CDR1 is DFQATT and CDR2 SNEGSKA (reference sequence). CDR3 length: 15 residues. Trimming took 3 bases from V and 3 from J, leaving 15 bases between them. The chain's CDR3 is CSASRRQAINQPQHF. CDR3 nucleotide sequence: TGCAGTGCTAGTAGGCGCCAGGCGATCAATCAGCCCCAGCATTTT.

This clonotype showed up just a few times. V is TRBV14 and J is TRBJ2-1; D gene uncertain. In germline, CDR1 is SGHDN, CDR2 FVKESK. Between the trimmed V and J ends, which lost 5 bases and 3 bases, there was a span of 11 bases. This CDR3 region has 14 residues. The CDR3 DNA is TGTGCCAGCAGCGAAATGAAGGGCTACAATGAGCAGTTCTTC. Encoded protein: CASSEMKGYNEQFF.

This rearrangement joins TRBV9 to TRBJ1-2; 7 bases are shared with TRBD1. Germline values: CDR1 SGDLS, CDR2 YYNGEE. After removal of 4 bases from V and 4 bases from J, the junction contained 7 bases not matched to a gene. The CDR3 contains 14 residues. The CDR3 here is CASSPFTGAYGYTF. The CDR3 bases are TGTGCCAGCAGCCCTTTTACAGGGGCCTATGGCTACACCTTC. The variable domain in full, with the rest retrieved from reference TRBV9 and TRBJ1-2, is DSGVTQTPKHLITATGQRVTLRCSPRSGDLSVYWYQQSLDQGLQFLIQYYNGEERAKGNILERFSAQQFPDLHSELNLSSLELGDSALYFCASSPFTGAYGYTFGSGTRLTVV.

This clonotype has only a few counts. V usage is TRBV29-1 and J usage is TRBJ2-1, with a weak D call TRBD2 (5 bases). Trimming shortened V by 2 bases and J by 12 bases, and 14 bases separated the two germline ends. The CDR3 loop spans 12 amino acids. Per the germline V gene, CDR1 is SQVTM and CDR2 is ANQGSEA. This CDR3 is CSVENGVGWQFF. The CDR3 coding sequence is TGCAGCGTTGAAAACGGGGTGGGATGGCAGTTCTTC.

This clonotype appeared a few times. The CDR3 protein is CASSHPRSQGANSDGYTF. The CDR3 DNA is TGTGCCAGCAGCCACCCCCGATCACAGGGGGCAAATTCGGATGGCTACACCTTC. The chain combines TRBV7-9 with TRBJ1-2; 9 bases fit TRBD1. The length of the CDR3 is 18 residues. Germline trimming cut 5 bases from V and 6 bases from J; bases unmatched to any gene: 19. From germline, CDR1 is SEHNR and CDR2 FQNEAQ (reference sequence).

The chain recombines TRBV29-1 with TRBJ1-2, with 7 bases matching TRBD1. Germline V gives CDR1 SQVTM, CDR2 ANQGSEA. After removal of 6 bases from V and 0 bases from J, the junction contained 4 bases not matched to a gene. The CDR3 is made up of 13 amino acids. The CDR3 region is CSVLTGSNYGYTF. CDR3 DNA: TGCAGCGTACTGACAGGGTCTAACTATGGCTACACCTTC.

In its sample, this clonotype was seen a few times. The chain couples TRBV11-3 to TRBJ2-1; D is unresolved. V lost 6 bases to trimming and J lost 3 bases, with 15 bases between them. CDR1 is SGHNT and CDR2 is YENEEA in the germline V gene. CDR3 length: 15 amino acids. Here the CDR3 reads CASRPDTARYNEQFF. The DNA of the CDR3 is TGTGCCAGCAGGCCAGACACTGCCCGCTACAATGAGCAGTTCTTC.

The chain employs TRBV19 and TRBJ1-5; no firm D call. CDR3 length: 14 residues. Trimming removed 3 bases from V and 6 bases from J, with 12 bases in between. The germline CDR1 and CDR2 sequences are LNHDA and SQIVND (reference sequence). This CDR3 reads CASSIASAGQPQHF. Here the CDR3 DNA reads TGTGCCAGTAGTATTGCATCCGCGGGTCAGCCCCAGCATTTT. Combining the CDR3 with reference TRBV19 and TRBJ1-5 gives the whole variable domain DGGITQSPKYLFRKEGQNVTLSCEQNLNHDAMYWYRQDPGQGLRLIYYSQIVNDFQKGDIAEGYSVSREKKESFPLTVTSAQKNPTAFYLCASSIASAGQPQHFGDGTRLSIL.

This clonotype was detected only a few times. This chain joins TRBV7-2 and TRBJ2-5, with TRBD2 identical over 8 bases. The CDR3 spans 14 residues. The trim removed 3 bases at V and 9 bases at J, leaving 9 bases unmatched. The V gene's germline CDR1 is SGHTA and CDR2 FQGNSA. The CDR3 DNA follows: TGTGCCAGCAGCTTTCGAGCGGGAGAGTTAGCCCAGTACTTC. Translated: CASSFRAGELAQYF.

The chain uses TRBV19 and TRBJ1-1; no clear D gene. Germline V gives CDR1 LNHDA, CDR2 SQIVND (reference sequence). This CDR3 is built from 13 residues. V dropped 6 bases and J dropped 1 base, with 9 bases sitting between them. For the CDR3, the DNA is TGTGCCAGTAGCCAATCTCCGAACACTGAAGCTTTCTTT. Its translation: CASSQSPNTEAFF.

There are many counts of this clonotype. The chain uses TRBV29-1 and TRBJ2-1; D not certain. The germline CDR1 and CDR2 sequences are SQVTM and ANQGSEA. The CDR3 runs to 15 residues. Trimming removed 1 base from V and 4 bases from J, with 14 bases in between. In DNA, the CDR3 is TGCAGCGTTGAAGGGTCGGTGGCTGGATACAATGAGCAGTTCTTC. Translation gives CSVEGSVAGYNEQFF.

This clonotype was recorded a few times. V gene TRBV12-3 or TRBV12-4 combines with J gene TRBJ2-1; D gene unclear. V dropped 3 bases and J dropped 0 bases, with 9 bases sitting between them. This CDR3 has 15 amino acids. The CDR3 spells CASSFGENSYNEQFF. CDR3 coding DNA: TGTGCCAGCAGTTTTGGAGAAAACTCCTACAATGAGCAGTTCTTC.

The chain employs TRBV5-1 and TRBJ2-2, with 11 bases matching TRBD2. The V gene end was trimmed by 1 base and the J gene end by 6 bases; junction bases not matched to a gene: 11. The CDR3 loop spans 18 amino acids. The V gene's germline CDR1 is SGHRS and CDR2 YFSETQ. The CDR3 here is CASSLFGTSGMLAGELFF. The CDR3 DNA is TGCGCCAGCAGCTTGTTTGGGACTAGCGGCATGCTCGCCGGGGAGCTGTTTTTT.

This clonotype has just a few counts. The chain joins TRBV9 to TRBJ2-7; 9 nucleotides agree with TRBD2. V gave up 4 bases and J gave up 2 bases; unmatched junction bases: 10. The CDR3 consists of 16 residues. Germline V gene data show CDR1 as SGDLS and CDR2 as YYNGEE. The CDR3 DNA reads as TGTGCCAGCAGCCCGGACCCCAGCGGGAGGACCTACGAGCAGTACTTC. Amino acids: CASSPDPSGRTYEQYF.

The J gene is TRBJ2-3, the V gene TRBV7-9, with 8 bases lining up with TRBD2. Germline CDR1 is SEHNR and CDR2 is FQNEAQ (reference sequence). The CDR3 is 20 residues long. Germline trimming cut 0 bases from V and 3 bases from J; bases unmatched to any gene: 17. The CDR3 DNA reads TGTGCCAGCAGCTTAGCGCGAGGACGGGAGGGCCGGGGATGGACAGATACGCAGTATTTT. This gives the protein CASSLARGREGRGWTDTQYF. The whole variable domain, filled in from reference TRBV7-9 and TRBJ2-3, reads DTGVSQNPRHKITKRGQNVTFRCDPISEHNRLYWYRQTLGQGPEFLTYFQNEAQLEKSRLLSDRFSAERPKGSFSTLEIQRTEQGDSAMYLCASSLARGREGRGWTDTQYFGPGTRLTVL.

Only a few counts were recorded for this clonotype. The J gene is TRBJ2-2, the V gene TRBV7-2; D might be TRBD1 (6 bases). V was cut by 5 bases and J by 5 bases, with 30 bases left in between. The CDR3 loop spans 20 amino acids. Looked up from germline, CDR1 is SGHTA and CDR2 is FQGNSA. The CDR3 DNA follows: TGTGCCAGCAGCCCAAAGGAACAGGGCGCTTTTTGGGGCGAGACCGGGGAGCTGTTTTTT. The encoded protein is CASSPKEQGAFWGETGELFF. Filled out from reference TRBV7-2 and TRBJ2-2, the complete variable domain reads GAGVSQSPSNKVTEKGKDVELRCDPISGHTALYWYRQSLGQGLEFLIYFQGNSAPDKSGLPSDRFSAERTGGSVSTLTIQRTQQEDSAVYLCASSPKEQGAFWGETGELFFGEGSRLTVL.

This clonotype was seen at least ten times. The chain recombines TRBV29-1 with TRBJ2-1; D may be TRBD2 (6 bases). The V gene lost 7 bases and the J gene lost 10 bases, with 20 bases spanning the gap. The V gene's germline CDR1 is SQVTM and CDR2 ANQGSEA. The CDR3 runs to 13 residues. The CDR3 bases are TGCAGCGCCCGAGGCTGGGGGGATGGCGAGCAGTTCTTC. Translating it yields CSARGWGDGEQFF.

V gene TRBV5-6 combines with J gene TRBJ1-3; tentative D call: TRBD1 (5 bases). Per germline, CDR1 SGHDT and CDR2 YYEEEE. CDR3 length: 14 residues. V shed 2 bases and J shed 8 bases, with 14 bases lying between them. CDR3 loop: CASSLTGRLDTIYF. In DNA, the CDR3 is TGTGCCAGCAGCTTAACAGGCAGGTTGGACACCATATATTTT. The entire variable domain, with the rest obtained from reference TRBV5-6 and TRBJ1-3, is as follows: DAGVTQSPTHLIKTRGQQVTLRCSPKSGHDTVSWYQQALGQGPQFIFQYYEEEERQRGNFPDRFSGHQFPNYSSELNVNALLLGDSALYLCASSLTGRLDTIYFGEGSWLTVV.

The chain links TRBV14 to TRBJ1-2; unclear D gene. This CDR3 is built from 12 residues. Per the germline V gene, CDR1 is SGHDN and CDR2 is FVKESK. The V and J ends lost 3 bases and 8 bases respectively, with 10 bases between them. This CDR3 reads CASSQWGGGYTF. The DNA for the CDR3 is TGTGCCAGCAGCCAGTGGGGTGGAGGCTACACCTTC.

This clonotype was recorded at least ten times. The rearrangement links TRBV11-2 to TRBJ2-3, with D perhaps TRBD1 (6 bases). This CDR3 comprises 14 residues. Germline V gene data show CDR1 as SGHAT and CDR2 as FQNNGV. V shed 5 bases and J shed 2 bases, with 11 bases lying between them. The CDR3 spells CASSPWDTTDTQYF. CDR3 nucleotide sequence: TGTGCCAGCAGCCCCTGGGACACCACAGATACGCAGTATTTT. The whole variable domain, remainder taken from reference TRBV11-2 and TRBJ2-3, is EAGVAQSPRYKIIEKRQSVAFWCNPISGHATLYWYQQILGQGPKLLIQFQNNGVVDDSQLPKDRFSAERLKGVDSTLKIQPAKLEDSAVYLCASSPWDTTDTQYFGPGTRLTVL.

The chain uses TRBV12-3 or TRBV12-4 and TRBJ2-7; D unclear. Trimming shortened V by 4 bases and J by 3 bases, and 10 bases separated the two germline ends. The CDR3 length is 13 residues. The CDR3 is CASSSTFDYEQYF. In nucleotides, the CDR3 is TGTGCCAGCAGTTCCACCTTTGACTACGAGCAGTACTTC.

This clonotype was counted between two and nine times. The V call is TRBV6-5, the J call TRBJ2-3; the match to TRBD2 covers 7 bases. J was trimmed by 2 bases and V by 8 bases; bases with no gene match: 10. The germline CDR1 and CDR2 sequences are MNHEY and SVGAGI. There are 15 residues in the CDR3. Written as DNA, the CDR3 is TGTGCCAGCTCACGCGGGGGACCTGTCACAGATACGCAGTATTTT. This sequence encodes CASSRGGPVTDTQYF.

This clonotype was seen ten or more times. The chain recombines TRBV3-1 with TRBJ1-3; 9 bases fit TRBD1. The V and J ends lost 3 bases and 0 bases, in that order; junction bases with no gene match: 6. CDR3 size: 17 residues. Germline CDR1 reads LGHDT; CDR2 reads YNNKEL (reference sequence). The CDR3 nucleotides are TGTGCCAGCAGCCATTCCGGGACAGGGCTCTCTGGAAACACCATATATTTT. Translated: CASSHSGTGLSGNTIYF.

The chain uses TRBV24-1 and TRBJ2-1, with TRBD2 matching over 7 bases. CDR1 KGHDR and CDR2 SFDVKD come from the germline V gene. The junction had 8 bases not matched to a gene; V was cut back by 5 bases and J by 5 bases. The length of the CDR3 is 15 residues. CDR3 sequence (DNA): TGTGCCACCAGTGCAATCCGGGAGGATAACAATGAGCAGTTCTTC. Amino acids: CATSAIREDNNEQFF.